The 31 T cell receptor beta chains below come from one sample, sequenced in a study of response to subunit inactivated influenza vaccine. TCRdb fed the RT-PCR reads into MiXCR, producing one record per CDR3 protein. This table has 540,000 or so distinct CDR3 sequences, about an eighth appearing once. This specimen consisted of PBMCs from blood, obtained roughly 48 days after vaccination. The receptors stem from a man in his forties or fifties who received an inactivated influenza vaccine.

The table lists this clonotype with a few counts. This sequence joins TRBV27 and TRBJ2-1, with TRBD2 as a possible D gene (5 bases). CDR1 MNHEY and CDR2 SMNVEV come from the germline V gene (reference sequence). This CDR3 has 14 amino acids. Trimming removed 6 bases at V and 5 bases at J, with 14 bases between. For the CDR3, the DNA is TGTGCCAGCAGCAAAACTAGAGAAGACAATGAGCAGTTCTTC. Amino acid sequence: CASSKTREDNEQFF.

J is TRBJ2-1 and V is TRBV10-3, with 12 bases lining up with TRBD2. Trimming at V came to 6 bases and at J to 8 bases, leaving 11 bases not matched to a gene. The germline V gene encodes CDR1 ENHRY and CDR2 SYGVKD. The CDR3 contains 16 residues. CDR3 in amino acids: CAISDWTSGIKHEQFF. The CDR3 DNA is TGTGCCATCAGCGACTGGACTAGCGGGATTAAGCATGAGCAGTTCTTC.

The chain combines TRBV6-1 with TRBJ1-4; D unclear. The germline CDR1 and CDR2 sequences are MNHNS and SASEGT. The V end lost 6 bases, the J end lost 8 bases, and 13 bases lay between the germline ends. The CDR3 covers 13 residues. CDR3 DNA: TGTGCCAGCAGACCCTTGGACCGGGAAAAACTGTTTTTT. This translates into CASRPLDREKLFF.

CDR3 sequence: CATGRRDMNTEAFF. The CDR3 nucleotides are TGTGCCACCGGTAGGCGGGATATGAACACTGAAGCTTTCTTT. The chain recombines TRBV6-1 with TRBJ1-1; no firm D call. The CDR3 runs 14 residues. Germline assignment: CDR1 MNHNS and CDR2 SASEGT. The V end lost 10 bases, the J end lost 0 bases, and 15 bases lay between the germline ends.

The V gene is TRBV28, the J gene TRBJ1-2; TRBD1 agrees at 9 bases. The length of the CDR3 is 17 residues. The V and J ends lost 7 bases and 0 bases, in that order; junction bases with no gene match: 12. Germline loops: CDR1 MDHEN, CDR2 SYDVKM. The CDR3 nucleotides read TGTGCCAGCAAACAACAGGGGGCCCGTGGGTCTAACTATGGCTACACCTTC. This translates into CASKQQGARGSNYGYTF.

The chain uses TRBV24-1 and TRBJ1-1, with TRBD1 matching over 9 bases. Trimming removed 5 bases from V and 4 bases from J; junction bases left unmatched: 4. The CDR3 runs 14 residues. Germline V CDR1 and CDR2: KGHDR, SFDVKD. The CDR3, as DNA: TGTGCCACCAGTGTCGACAGGGGGTTCACTGAAGCTTTCTTT. Translated, it gives CATSVDRGFTEAFF.

This clonotype was seen a few times. V usage is TRBV6-5 and J usage is TRBJ1-5; 7 bases line up with TRBD1. The CDR3 has 14 amino acids. V lost 4 bases and J lost 5; bases outside the gene matches: 5. In germline, CDR1 is MNHEY, CDR2 SVGAGI. The CDR3 loop reads CASSSTGAHQPQHF. The CDR3 bases are TGTGCCAGCAGTTCAACAGGGGCCCATCAGCCCCAGCATTTT.

A few counts support this clonotype. The chain uses TRBV2 and TRBJ2-3, with D maybe TRBD2 (7 bases). Germline CDR1 SNHLY, CDR2 FYNNEI. The CDR3 has 15 amino acids. V was shortened by 3 bases and J by 6 bases, with 16 bases between the two germline ends. In DNA, the CDR3 is TGTGCCAGCAGTGAGGGAGGGGGGGCCCACGATACGCAGTATTTT. Protein sequence: CASSEGGGAHDTQYF.

This chain's CDR3 is CASTHEEVWVFGANVLTF. CDR3 bases: TGCGCCAGCACCCACGAAGAGGTCTGGGTCTTTGGGGCCAACGTCCTGACTTTC. The genes are TRBV5-1 and TRBJ2-6; D is unresolved. In germline, CDR1 is SGHRS, CDR2 YFSETQ. V lost 6 bases to trimming and J lost 3 bases, with 22 bases between them. The CDR3 loop spans 18 amino acids.

This clonotype has only a few counts. This chain links TRBV5-6 with TRBJ2-1, with D unclear. There are 12 residues in the CDR3. Between the trimmed V and J ends, which lost 0 bases and 12 bases, there was a span of 10 bases. CDR1 is SGHDT, CDR2 YYEEEE, per germline. The CDR3 DNA sequence: TGTGCCAGCAGCTTGGTATTGTCGTGGCAGTTCTTC. It is translated as CASSLVLSWQFF.

This clonotype turned up a few times. The chain combines TRBV12-3 or TRBV12-4 with TRBJ1-1; no definite D call. Trimming shortened V by 0 bases and J by 6 bases, and 8 bases separated the two germline ends. CDR3 length: 13 amino acids. CDR3: CASSLAQRAEAFF. As DNA, the CDR3 is TGTGCCAGCAGTTTAGCGCAAAGGGCTGAAGCTTTCTTT.

This clonotype has only a few counts. The V and J genes are TRBV4-3 and TRBJ2-2; D is tentatively TRBD1 or TRBD2 (5 bases each). CDR3 length: 19 residues. Per the germline V gene, CDR1 is LGHNA and CDR2 is YSLEER. Trimming removed 1 base from V and 5 bases from J, with 23 bases in between. The CDR3 sequence is CASSQALLGEGWETGELFF. Here the CDR3 DNA reads TGCGCCAGCAGCCAAGCCCTCCTTGGAGAGGGGTGGGAAACCGGGGAGCTGTTTTTT.

This clonotype occurred a few times. The genes are TRBV4-2 and TRBJ2-3; 9 bases agree with TRBD2. Germline values: CDR1 LGHNA, CDR2 YNFKEQ. V lost 0 bases, J lost 4 bases, and 5 bases stayed unmatched. The CDR3 sequence is 16 residues long. In DNA form, the CDR3 reads TGTGCCAGCAGCCAAGATGTAGCGGGGGACGCAGATACGCAGTATTTT. Its protein product is CASSQDVAGDADTQYF.

The V gene is TRBV30, the J gene TRBJ2-2; D call uncertain. The CDR3 length is 13 residues. V was shortened by 5 bases and J by 2 bases, with 9 bases between the two germline ends. The germline V gene has CDR1 GTSNPN and CDR2 SVGIG (reference sequence). CDR3 region: CAWGSKNTGELFF. As DNA, the CDR3 is TGTGCCTGGGGCAGCAAAAACACCGGGGAGCTGTTTTTT.

J is TRBJ2-2 and V is TRBV27, with 9 nucleotides matching TRBD2. The trim removed 5 bases at V and 4 bases at J, leaving 11 bases unmatched. This CDR3 is 17 amino acids long. Germline CDR1 reads MNHEY; CDR2 reads SMNVEV (reference sequence). DNA of the CDR3: TGTGCCAGCAGTCCCCTGTCTAGCGGGACCTCCACCGGGGAGCTGTTTTTT. Amino acid sequence: CASSPLSSGTSTGELFF.

V gene TRBV15 combines with J gene TRBJ2-7; 7 bases line up with TRBD1. This CDR3 comprises 13 residues. Looked up from germline, CDR1 is LNHNV and CDR2 is YYDKDF (reference sequence). Germline trimming cut 6 bases from V and 3 bases from J; bases unmatched to any gene: 5. The CDR3 loop is CATSRQGNYEQYF. In nucleotides, the CDR3 is TGTGCCACCAGTCGACAGGGTAACTACGAGCAGTACTTC. Full variable domain (missing parts from reference TRBV15 and TRBJ2-7): DAMVIQNPRYQVTQFGKPVTLSCSQTLNHNVMYWYQQKSSQAPKLLFHYYDKDFNNEADTPDNFQSRRPNTSFCFLDIRSPGLGDTAMYLCATSRQGNYEQYFGPGTRLTVT.

This clonotype has at least ten counts. The chain couples TRBV5-5 to TRBJ2-1; TRBD2 aligns across 10 bases. The CDR3 is 16 amino acids. V shed 1 base, J shed 7 bases, and the junction held 8 bases outside the gene matches. Looked up from germline, CDR1 is SGHKS and CDR2 is YYEKEE (reference sequence). Here the CDR3 reads CASSLSSSGGGNEQFF. The CDR3 DNA sequence: TGTGCCAGCAGCTTGTCGTCTAGCGGGGGAGGGAATGAGCAGTTCTTC.

This clonotype was counted only a few times. The chain recombines TRBV5-1 with TRBJ2-6; D remains ambiguous. Per germline, CDR1 SGHRS and CDR2 YFSETQ. Trimming removed 1 base from V and 4 bases from J, with 9 bases in between. This CDR3 has 15 amino acids. CDR3 region: CASSLQQTGANVLTF. The CDR3, as DNA: TGCGCCAGCAGCTTGCAACAGACCGGGGCCAACGTCCTGACTTTC.

The gene calls are TRBV6-1 and TRBJ2-2, with TRBD2 identical over 9 bases. V was clipped by 5 bases and J by 5 bases; unmatched bases: 6. From germline, CDR1 is MNHNS and CDR2 SASEGT. This CDR3 has 15 residues. The CDR3 region is CASSKLAGSTGELFF. The CDR3 DNA is TGTGCCAGCAGTAAACTAGCGGGCTCAACCGGGGAGCTGTTTTTT.

This clonotype has a handful of counts. The chain employs TRBV12-3 or TRBV12-4 and TRBJ1-2; no reliable D call. Trimming stripped 0 bases from V and 0 bases from J, with 8 bases between. The CDR3 extends over 15 amino acids. CDR3 DNA: TGTGCCAGCAGTTTAGCGCTTAGGGCTAACTATGGCTACACCTTC. Translation: CASSLALRANYGYTF.

This clonotype has more than one count but fewer than ten. DNA of the CDR3: TGCAGTGCTAGAGAGTCGGGACTGCAAAAAAGGGGCGGCTACACCTTC. This translates into CSARESGLQKRGGYTF. The chain links TRBV20-1 to TRBJ1-2, with a tentative D call TRBD1 (5 bases). The CDR3 consists of 16 residues. Looked up from germline, CDR1 is DFQATT and CDR2 is SNEGSKA (reference sequence). Trimming took 0 bases from V and 8 from J, leaving 22 bases between them.

This sequence joins TRBV15 and TRBJ2-5, with D possibly TRBD2 on 5 matching bases. This CDR3 contains 15 residues. In germline, CDR1 is LNHNV, CDR2 YYDKDF (reference sequence). The V gene lost 0 bases and the J gene lost 2 bases, with 10 bases spanning the gap. CDR3 sequence reads: CATSRDPLAQETQYF. The CDR3 nucleotides read TGTGCCACCAGCAGAGATCCTCTAGCTCAAGAGACCCAGTACTTC.

This clonotype was observed many times. The chain recombines TRBV6-1 with TRBJ1-6, with 7 bases lining up with TRBD1. CDR1 is MNHNS and CDR2 is SASEGT in the germline V gene. J gave up 5 bases and V 7 bases, and 8 bases lay outside the gene matches. The CDR3 runs to 15 residues. This CDR3 reads CASTAGQFNNSPLHF. Here the CDR3 DNA reads TGTGCCAGCACCGCGGGACAGTTTAATAATTCACCCCTCCACTTT.

This clonotype has just a few counts. The V call is TRBV20-1, the J call TRBJ1-3; D might be TRBD1 (6 bases). The CDR3 extends over 14 amino acids. V was cut by 8 bases and J by 4 bases, with 18 bases left in between. CDR1 is DFQATT and CDR2 is SNEGSKA in the germline V gene (reference sequence). The CDR3 spells CSIKQGRFGNTIYF. The CDR3 bases are TGCAGTATAAAACAGGGAAGGTTCGGAAACACCATATATTTT.

This clonotype turned up a few times. The chain recombines TRBV14 with TRBJ2-5, with no clear D. CDR1 SGHDN and CDR2 FVKESK come from the germline V gene. The CDR3 has 13 amino acids. Trimming took off 1 base at V and 5 bases at J, with 8 bases between the two ends. The CDR3 region has the DNA TGTGCCAGCAGCCAAGGACCTGTGGAGACCCAGTACTTC. Its translation is CASSQGPVETQYF.

This clonotype was seen repeatedly, ten times or more. V usage is TRBV29-1 and J usage is TRBJ2-2; unclear D gene. The germline V and J ends were trimmed by 7 bases and 0 bases, with 9 bases remaining between them. Germline V gene data show CDR1 as SQVTM and CDR2 as ANQGSEA. The CDR3 covers 13 residues. This CDR3 reads CSASPANTGELFF. The CDR3 nucleotides are TGCAGCGCCTCTCCCGCGAACACCGGGGAGCTGTTTTTT.

This clonotype showed up just a few times. The chain employs TRBV5-1 and TRBJ2-1; either TRBD1 or TRBD2 may fit D (5 bases each). Germline loops: CDR1 SGHRS, CDR2 YFSETQ. This CDR3 spans 15 amino acids. Trimming shortened V by 0 bases and J by 7 bases, and 14 bases separated the two germline ends. Here the CDR3 reads CASSLVWDGTNEQFF. The CDR3 DNA sequence: TGCGCCAGCAGCTTGGTTTGGGACGGCACGAATGAGCAGTTCTTC.

This clonotype was observed many times. The chain links TRBV29-1 to TRBJ2-7, with no clear D. Trimming took off 6 bases at V and 2 bases at J, with 14 bases between the two ends. The V gene's germline CDR1 is SQVTM and CDR2 ANQGSEA. The CDR3 runs to 13 residues. The CDR3 sequence: CSVRPGLTYEQYF. The CDR3, as DNA: TGCAGCGTGCGCCCGGGTCTGACCTACGAGCAGTACTTC.

This clonotype has a count of ten or more. The chain recombines TRBV7-2 with TRBJ2-1; 7 bases align to TRBD2. Germline CDR1 reads SGHTA; CDR2 reads FQGNSA. This CDR3 has 14 amino acids. V lost 3 bases, J lost 4 bases, and 3 bases stayed unmatched. The CDR3 sequence: CASSLAGDYNEQFF. The CDR3 DNA reads TGTGCCAGCAGCTTGGCGGGAGATTACAATGAGCAGTTCTTC.

This clonotype came up once. This chain links TRBV3-1 with TRBJ1-5; maybe TRBD1 (6 bases). Germline V gene lookup returns CDR1 LGHDT and CDR2 YNNKEL (reference sequence). The CDR3 sequence is 15 residues long. The ends were cut back, 7 bases at V and 3 bases at J, with 16 bases in the middle. The CDR3 is CASTKGQPLNQPQHF. The CDR3 nucleotides are TGTGCCAGCACCAAAGGACAGCCTCTCAATCAGCCCCAGCATTTT.

J is TRBJ2-1 and V is TRBV19; D is uncertain. Germline values: CDR1 LNHDA, CDR2 SQIVND (reference sequence). Trimming stripped 0 bases from V and 6 bases from J, with 15 bases between. The CDR3 runs 16 residues. The CDR3 sequence is CASSIEQTLSGNEQFF. The DNA for the CDR3 is TGTGCCAGTAGTATAGAACAGACCCTATCCGGCAATGAGCAGTTCTTC. Combining the CDR3 with reference TRBV19 and TRBJ2-1 gives the whole variable domain DGGITQSPKYLFRKEGQNVTLSCEQNLNHDAMYWYRQDPGQGLRLIYYSQIVNDFQKGDIAEGYSVSREKKESFPLTVTSAQKNPTAFYLCASSIEQTLSGNEQFFGPGTRLTVL.